In this sample, the clone carrying this T cell receptor beta chain turned up many times. Antigen specificity is unknown. The data were obtained in a study of T cells in Graves' hyperthyroidism and ophthalmopathy. Study-wide context: Peripheral blood collection took place at initial diagnosis, before any treatment. Study observations and caveats: Ophthalmopathy was predicted by the model a median of approximately 6 months ahead of onset. In blood, most of the thyroid clonotypes expanded above 0.001 were also present.

The CDR3 contains 11 residues. V was shortened by 7 bases and J by 1 base, with 4 bases between the two germline ends. CDR1 DFQATT and CDR2 SNEGSKA come from the germline V gene (reference sequence). Fresh peripheral blood, about 10 ml of it, supplied the PBMCs. The CDR3 regions of TCR beta were amplified from RNA transcripts. The study used the HTBI primer set for a first-round RT-PCR of the TCR CDR3. Each CDR3 protein is one row after TCRdb ran MiXCR on the multiplex PCR reads. This sample carries 200,000 to 250,000 distinct CDR3 sequences, 16% of them seen once, and the ten largest clones take around 28%.

The sequence derives from a woman between 18 and 29 years old with Graves' ophthalmopathy. Sequences were obtained from blood. This rearrangement joins TRBV20-1 to TRBJ2-2; D ambiguous. The CDR3 coding sequence is TGCAGTGTCCAGAACACCGGGGAGCTGTTTTTT. Amino acid sequence: CSVQNTGELFF.